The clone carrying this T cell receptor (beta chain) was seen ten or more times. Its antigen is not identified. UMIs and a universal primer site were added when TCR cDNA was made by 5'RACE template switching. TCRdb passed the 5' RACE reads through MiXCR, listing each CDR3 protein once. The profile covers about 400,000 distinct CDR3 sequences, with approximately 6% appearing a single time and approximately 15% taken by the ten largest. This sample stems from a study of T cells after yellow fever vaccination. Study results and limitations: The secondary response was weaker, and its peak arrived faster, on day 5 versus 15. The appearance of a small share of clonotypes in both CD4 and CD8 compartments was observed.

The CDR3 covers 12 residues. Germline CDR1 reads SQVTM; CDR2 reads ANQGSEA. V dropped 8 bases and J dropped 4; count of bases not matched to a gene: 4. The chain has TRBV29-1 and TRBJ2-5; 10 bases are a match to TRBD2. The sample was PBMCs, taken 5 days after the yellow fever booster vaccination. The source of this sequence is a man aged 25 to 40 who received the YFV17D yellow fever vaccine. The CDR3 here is CSISGRRETQYF. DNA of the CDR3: TGCAGCATTAGCGGGAGGCGAGAGACCCAGTACTTC.